This is a list of T cell receptor beta chains from one sample in a study of CD8 T cells in Susac syndrome. TCRdb recomputed calls from the immunoSEQ multiplex PCR reads with MiXCR, one row per CDR3 protein. The sample records around 280,000 distinct CDR3 sequences, 92% being singletons. The specimen was CD4+ T cells from PBMCs. The receptors were sampled from a human donor with multiple sclerosis. CDR3s include the opening cysteine and the closing phenylalanine or tryptophan. D genes are given only for firm matches. Size values are once, few and many counts, or a class for expanded clones, and some rows have none.

D gene: .; clone size: .; V gene: TRBV5-1; J gene: TRBJ2-3; CDR3 protein: CASSLEGGLDTDTQYF; CDR3 DNA: TGCGCCAGCAGCTTGGAGGGGGGCCTCGACACAGATACGCAGTATTTT
D gene: TRBD1; clone size: few; V gene: TRBV5-1; J gene: TRBJ2-7; CDR3 protein: CASSLGDRIAAYEQYF; CDR3 DNA: TGCGCCAGCAGCTTGGGGGACAGGATCGCCGCCTACGAGCAGTACTTC
D gene: TRBD2; clone size: few; V gene: TRBV19; J gene: TRBJ2-1; CDR3 protein: CASSPSAGGYNEQFF; CDR3 DNA: TGTGCCAGTAGCCCAAGCGCGGGAGGATACAATGAGCAGTTCTTC
D gene: .; clone size: .; V gene: TRBV20-1; J gene: TRBJ2-7; CDR3 protein: CSARQTGRVYEQYF; CDR3 DNA: TGCAGTGCTCGCCAGACAGGGAGGGTCTACGAGCAGTACTTC
D gene: .; clone size: .; V gene: TRBV30; J gene: TRBJ1-2; CDR3 protein: CAWMGDRYKYTYGYTF; CDR3 DNA: TGTGCCTGGATGGGGGACCGGTACAAGTACACCTATGGCTACACCTTC
D gene: .; clone size: .; V gene: TRBV6-1; J gene: TRBJ1-1; CDR3 protein: CASSERQSGRVNTEAFF; CDR3 DNA: TGTGCCAGCAGTGAACGGCAGTCCGGGAGGGTGAACACTGAAGCTTTCTTT
D gene: .; clone size: .; V gene: TRBV7-3; J gene: TRBJ1-1; CDR3 protein: CASSPGVSTEAFF; CDR3 DNA: TGTGCCAGCAGCCCAGGGGTTAGCACTGAAGCTTTCTTT
D gene: TRBD1; clone size: .; V gene: TRBV5-1; J gene: TRBJ2-7; CDR3 protein: CASSITGTGAYEQYF; CDR3 DNA: TGCGCCAGCAGCATAACCGGGACAGGGGCCTACGAGCAGTACTTC
D gene: TRBD1; clone size: .; V gene: TRBV9; J gene: TRBJ1-2; CDR3 protein: CASSGDRGYGYTF; CDR3 DNA: TGTGCCAGCAGCGGGGACAGGGGTTATGGCTACACCTTC
D gene: .; clone size: once; V gene: TRBV5-1; J gene: TRBJ2-7; CDR3 protein: CASSFPSGTPRPYEQYF; CDR3 DNA: TGCGCCAGCAGCTTCCCTTCCGGGACTCCTAGACCCTACGAGCAGTACTTC
D gene: .; clone size: .; V gene: TRBV7-2; J gene: TRBJ2-3; CDR3 protein: CASSSELVDTQYF; CDR3 DNA: TGTGCCAGCAGCTCCGAACTAGTGGATACGCAGTATTTT
D gene: .; clone size: .; V gene: TRBV12-3/TRBV12-4; J gene: TRBJ2-7; CDR3 protein: CASSPYRLSYEQYF; CDR3 DNA: TGTGCCAGCAGTCCTTACAGGCTATCCTACGAGCAGTACTTC
D gene: TRBD2; clone size: .; V gene: TRBV29-1; J gene: TRBJ2-1; CDR3 protein: CSVSSGREWFF; CDR3 DNA: TGCAGCGTTTCTAGCGGGAGGGAGTGGTTCTTC
D gene: .; clone size: once; V gene: TRBV3-1; J gene: TRBJ1-1; CDR3 protein: CASSNGGNTEAFF; CDR3 DNA: TGTGCCAGCAGCAACGGGGGGAACACTGAAGCTTTCTTT
D gene: .; clone size: .; V gene: TRBV7-3; J gene: TRBJ1-6; CDR3 protein: CASSLGGVKSPLHF; CDR3 DNA: TGTGCCAGCAGCTTAGGGGGTGTAAAGTCACCCCTCCACTTT
D gene: .; clone size: .; V gene: TRBV19; J gene: TRBJ1-2; CDR3 protein: CASNDRNRGYGYTF; CDR3 DNA: TGTGCCAGTAACGATCGGAACCGGGGATATGGCTACACCTTC
D gene: .; clone size: .; V gene: TRBV5-1; J gene: TRBJ2-5; CDR3 protein: CASSSLQAETQYF; CDR3 DNA: TGCGCCAGCAGCTCCCTCCAGGCGGAGACCCAGTACTTC
D gene: TRBD2; clone size: .; V gene: TRBV12-3/TRBV12-4; J gene: TRBJ2-3; CDR3 protein: CASSPGLARSDTQYF; CDR3 DNA: TGTGCCAGCAGTCCGGGACTAGCGAGGTCAGATACGCAGTATTTT
D gene: .; clone size: few; V gene: TRBV18; J gene: TRBJ2-5; CDR3 protein: CASSPRQAQETQYF; CDR3 DNA: TGTGCCAGCTCACCACGACAGGCGCAAGAGACCCAGTACTTC
D gene: .; clone size: .; V gene: TRBV2; J gene: TRBJ1-1; CDR3 protein: CASLRTLNTEAFF; CDR3 DNA: TGTGCCAGCCTACGGACGCTGAACACTGAAGCTTTCTTT
D gene: .; clone size: .; V gene: TRBV5-6; J gene: TRBJ2-2; CDR3 protein: CASSLSFGSQGTGELFF; CDR3 DNA: TGTGCCAGCAGCTTGAGTTTTGGATCCCAGGGGACCGGGGAGCTGTTTTTT
D gene: .; clone size: .; V gene: TRBV2; J gene: TRBJ2-7; CDR3 protein: CASKGGGYFYEQYF; CDR3 DNA: TGTGCCAGCAAGGGGGGGGGATATTTTTACGAGCAGTACTTC
D gene: .; clone size: .; V gene: TRBV12-3/TRBV12-4; J gene: TRBJ2-7; CDR3 protein: CASSLVWLGDEQYF; CDR3 DNA: TGTGCCAGCAGTCTAGTATGGTTGGGGGACGAGCAGTACTTC